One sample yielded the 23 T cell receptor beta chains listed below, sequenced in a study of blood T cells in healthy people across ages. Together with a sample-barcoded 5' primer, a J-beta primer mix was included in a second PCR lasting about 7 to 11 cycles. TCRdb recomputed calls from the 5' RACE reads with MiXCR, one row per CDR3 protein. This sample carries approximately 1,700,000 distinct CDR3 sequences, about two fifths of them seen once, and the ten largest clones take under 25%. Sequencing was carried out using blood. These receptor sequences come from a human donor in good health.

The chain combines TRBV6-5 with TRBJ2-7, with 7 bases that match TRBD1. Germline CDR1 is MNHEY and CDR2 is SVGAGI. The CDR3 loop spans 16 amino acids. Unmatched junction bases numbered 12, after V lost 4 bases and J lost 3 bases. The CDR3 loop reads CASSSLSGTEIYEQYF. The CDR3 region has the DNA TGTGCCAGCAGTTCGCTGTCCGGGACAGAGATCTACGAGCAGTACTTC.

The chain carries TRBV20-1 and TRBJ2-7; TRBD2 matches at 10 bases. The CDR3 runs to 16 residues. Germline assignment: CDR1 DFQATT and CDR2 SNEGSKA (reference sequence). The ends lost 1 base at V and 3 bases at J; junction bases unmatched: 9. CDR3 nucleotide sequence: TGCAGTGCTAGAGGCGTACTAGCGGGGTACGACTACGAGCAGTACTTC. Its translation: CSARGVLAGYDYEQYF.

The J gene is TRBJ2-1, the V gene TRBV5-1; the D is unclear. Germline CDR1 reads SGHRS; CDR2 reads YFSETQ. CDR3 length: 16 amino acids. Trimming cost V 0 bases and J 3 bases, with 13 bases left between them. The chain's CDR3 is CASSLVGPPIYNEQFF. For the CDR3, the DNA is TGCGCCAGCAGCTTGGTTGGGCCTCCCATCTACAATGAGCAGTTCTTC.

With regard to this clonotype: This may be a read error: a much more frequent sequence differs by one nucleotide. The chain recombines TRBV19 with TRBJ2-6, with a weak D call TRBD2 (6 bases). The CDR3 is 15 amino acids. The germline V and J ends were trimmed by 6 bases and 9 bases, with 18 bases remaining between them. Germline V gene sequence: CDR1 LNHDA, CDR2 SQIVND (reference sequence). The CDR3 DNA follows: TGTGCCAGTAGGATCGGGACTCTTGAGGGCAACGTCCTGACTTTC. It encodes CASRIGTLEGNVLTF.

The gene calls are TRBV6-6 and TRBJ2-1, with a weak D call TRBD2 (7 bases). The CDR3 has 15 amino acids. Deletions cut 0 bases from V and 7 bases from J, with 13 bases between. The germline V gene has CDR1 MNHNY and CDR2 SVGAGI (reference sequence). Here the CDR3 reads CASSYSAGRGNEQFF. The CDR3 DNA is TGTGCCAGCAGTTACTCGGCAGGGAGGGGGAATGAGCAGTTCTTC.

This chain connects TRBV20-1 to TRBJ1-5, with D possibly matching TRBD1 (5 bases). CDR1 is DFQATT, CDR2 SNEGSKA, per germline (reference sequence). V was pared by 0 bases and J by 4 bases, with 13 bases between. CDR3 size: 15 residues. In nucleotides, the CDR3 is TGCAGTGCTAGAGATCGGGGGGTTGGAAATCAGCCCCAGCATTTT. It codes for CSARDRGVGNQPQHF.

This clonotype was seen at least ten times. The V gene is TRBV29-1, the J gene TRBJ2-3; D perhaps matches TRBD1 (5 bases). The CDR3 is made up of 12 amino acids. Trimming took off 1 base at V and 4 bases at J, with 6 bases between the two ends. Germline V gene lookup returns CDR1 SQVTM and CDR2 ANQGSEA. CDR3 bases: TGCAGCGTTGAAGGGACACCAGATACGCAGTATTTT. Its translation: CSVEGTPDTQYF.

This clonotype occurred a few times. The CDR3 nucleotides read TGTGCCAGCAGGACTGGGGCGGTCTCAACGCAGTATTTT. Protein: CASRTGAVSTQYF. This chain uses TRBV28 with TRBJ2-3, with D perhaps matching TRBD1 (5 bases). Between the trimmed V and J ends, which lost 6 bases and 9 bases, there was a span of 16 bases. CDR1 is MDHEN and CDR2 is SYDVKM in the germline V gene. The CDR3 length is 13 residues.

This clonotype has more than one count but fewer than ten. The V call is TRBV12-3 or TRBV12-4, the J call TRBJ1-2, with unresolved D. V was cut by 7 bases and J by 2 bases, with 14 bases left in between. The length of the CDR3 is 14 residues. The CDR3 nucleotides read TGTGCCAGCACCCCTGCCGGGCAGAACTATGGCTACACCTTC. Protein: CASTPAGQNYGYTF.

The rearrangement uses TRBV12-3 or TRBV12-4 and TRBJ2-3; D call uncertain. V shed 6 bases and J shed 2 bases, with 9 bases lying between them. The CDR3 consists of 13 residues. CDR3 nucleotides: TGTGCCAGCAGAACCCCAAACACAGATACGCAGTATTTT. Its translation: CASRTPNTDTQYF.

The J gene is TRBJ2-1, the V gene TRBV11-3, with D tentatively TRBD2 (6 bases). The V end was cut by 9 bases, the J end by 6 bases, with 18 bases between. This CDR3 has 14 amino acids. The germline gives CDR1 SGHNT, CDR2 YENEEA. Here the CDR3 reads CASHMGEAGNEQFF. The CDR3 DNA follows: TGTGCCAGTCATATGGGGGAGGCCGGCAATGAGCAGTTCTTC.

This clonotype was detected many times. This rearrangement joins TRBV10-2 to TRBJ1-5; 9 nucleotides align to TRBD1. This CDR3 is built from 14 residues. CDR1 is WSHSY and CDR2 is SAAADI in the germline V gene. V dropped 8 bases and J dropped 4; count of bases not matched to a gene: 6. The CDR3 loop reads CASSGTGLNQPQHF. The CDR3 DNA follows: TGCGCCAGCTCAGGGACAGGGCTAAATCAGCCCCAGCATTTT.

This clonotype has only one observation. CDR3 sequence (DNA): TGTGCCAGCTCATCCTTACAGGAGCTCCTAGTCAATGAGCAGTTCTTC. Amino acids: CASSSLQELLVNEQFF. The chain links TRBV18 to TRBJ2-1; tentatively, D is TRBD1 (5 bases). Germline CDR1 and CDR2: KGHSH and LQKENI. This CDR3 is built from 16 residues. Trimming removed 5 bases from V and 6 bases from J, with 20 bases in between.

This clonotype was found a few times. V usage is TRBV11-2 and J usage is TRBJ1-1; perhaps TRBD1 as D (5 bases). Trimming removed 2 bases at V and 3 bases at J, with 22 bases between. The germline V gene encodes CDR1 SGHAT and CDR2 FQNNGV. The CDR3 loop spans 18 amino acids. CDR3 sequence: CASSLSSGDPRRDTEAFF. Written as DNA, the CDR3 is TGTGCCAGCAGCTTATCCTCGGGGGACCCCCGGAGGGACACTGAAGCTTTCTTT. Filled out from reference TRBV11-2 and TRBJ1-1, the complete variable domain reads EAGVAQSPRYKIIEKRQSVAFWCNPISGHATLYWYQQILGQGPKLLIQFQNNGVVDDSQLPKDRFSAERLKGVDSTLKIQPAKLEDSAVYLCASSLSSGDPRRDTEAFFGQGTRLTVV.

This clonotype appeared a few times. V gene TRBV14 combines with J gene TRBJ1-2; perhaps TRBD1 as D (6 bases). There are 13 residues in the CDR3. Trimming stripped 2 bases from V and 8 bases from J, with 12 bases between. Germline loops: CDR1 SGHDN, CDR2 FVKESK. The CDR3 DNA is TGTGCCAGCAGCCAATCCACTCAGGGGGGCTACACCTTC. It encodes CASSQSTQGGYTF.

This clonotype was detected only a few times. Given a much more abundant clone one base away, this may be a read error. As DNA, the CDR3 is TGTGCCAGCGGAGATTCCCTCCTCTACGAGCAGTACTTC. It yields the protein CASGDSLLYEQYF. The chain uses TRBV12-3 or TRBV12-4 and TRBJ2-4; D ambiguous. The tail of the sequence fits TRBJ2-7 better, so the J call may be wrong. This CDR3 has 13 residues.

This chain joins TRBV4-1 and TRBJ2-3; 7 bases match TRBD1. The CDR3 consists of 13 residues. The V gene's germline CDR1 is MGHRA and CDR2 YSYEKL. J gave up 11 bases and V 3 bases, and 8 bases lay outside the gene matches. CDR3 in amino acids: CASSQLPGGKQYF. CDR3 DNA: TGCGCCAGCAGCCAGTTGCCAGGGGGAAAGCAGTATTTT.

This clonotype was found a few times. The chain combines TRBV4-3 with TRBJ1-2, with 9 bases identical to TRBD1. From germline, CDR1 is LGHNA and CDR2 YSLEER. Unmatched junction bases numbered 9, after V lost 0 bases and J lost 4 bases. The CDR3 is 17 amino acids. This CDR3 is CASSQEGTGGKLYGYTF. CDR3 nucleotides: TGCGCCAGCAGCCAAGAGGGTACAGGGGGCAAACTCTATGGCTACACCTTC.

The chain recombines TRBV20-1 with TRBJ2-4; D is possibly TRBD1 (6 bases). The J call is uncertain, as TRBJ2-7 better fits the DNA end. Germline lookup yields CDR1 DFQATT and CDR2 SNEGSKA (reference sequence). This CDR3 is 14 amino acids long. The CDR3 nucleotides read TGCAGTGCTGCCCCGGGACACTCCTCCTACGAGCAGTACTTC. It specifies CSAAPGHSSYEQYF.

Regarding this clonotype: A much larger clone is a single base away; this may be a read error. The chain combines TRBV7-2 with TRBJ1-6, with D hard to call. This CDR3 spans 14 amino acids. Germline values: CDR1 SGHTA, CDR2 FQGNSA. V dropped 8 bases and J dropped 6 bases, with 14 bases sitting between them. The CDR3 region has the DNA TGTGCCAGCCGGCCTTGGGAGCCTAATTCACCCCTCCACTTT. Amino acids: CASRPWEPNSPLHF.

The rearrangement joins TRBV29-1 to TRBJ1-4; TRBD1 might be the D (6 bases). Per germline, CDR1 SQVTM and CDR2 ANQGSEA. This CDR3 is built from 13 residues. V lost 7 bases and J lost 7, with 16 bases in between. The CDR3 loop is CSARTEGIEKLFF. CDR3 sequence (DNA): TGCAGCGCCCGGACAGAGGGGATTGAAAAACTGTTTTTT.

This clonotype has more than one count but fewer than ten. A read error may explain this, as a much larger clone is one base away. CDR3 residues: CSASTGFNEKRFF. The DNA of the CDR3 is TGCAGTGCTTCGACAGGGTTTAATGAAAAACGGTTTTTT. The V gene is TRBV20-1, the J gene TRBJ1-4; 7 bases match TRBD1. The CDR3 length is 13 residues. Germline V gives CDR1 DFQATT, CDR2 SNEGSKA (reference sequence).

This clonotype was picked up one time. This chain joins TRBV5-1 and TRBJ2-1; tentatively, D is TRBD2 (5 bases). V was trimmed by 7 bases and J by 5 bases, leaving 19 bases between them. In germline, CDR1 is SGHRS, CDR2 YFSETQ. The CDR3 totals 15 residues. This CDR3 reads CASASTSRDNNEQFF. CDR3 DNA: TGCGCCAGCGCCTCAACCTCCCGGGATAACAATGAGCAGTTCTTC.